Given below is one T cell receptor beta chain in context. Its antigen is undetermined. The CDR3 totals 15 residues. Losses at the gene ends were 3 bases for V and 9 bases for J; bases not matched to a gene: 12. Germline-derived CDR1 and CDR2 are SGDLS and YYNGEE. These data originate in a study of T cells in tuberculosis. The overall study: T cells were selected with CD1B tetramers loaded with glucose monomycolate. Overall study findings and caveats: The TCR-beta difference was not significant; alpha differences partly reflected length.

Produced via immunoSEQ multiplex PCR; TCRdb's table is partial and in-frame only. Among about 22,000 clones listed, more than 95% were seen once. This TCR derives from a donor aged 10 to 29 with latent tuberculosis or without tuberculosis infection. The chain couples TRBV9 to TRBJ2-1, with 7 nucleotides matching TRBD2. Input material: PBMCs. This CDR3 reads CASSGRVTRGGEQFF. The CDR3 DNA follows: TGTGCCAGCAGCGGCCGCGTTACTCGCGGGGGTGAGCAGTTCTTC.